Each of the 10 T cell receptor beta chains below was sequenced from the same sample in a study of cytomegalovirus exposure and HLA in healthy donors. This table comes from immunoSEQ multiplex PCR, and its TCRdb copy is limited to in-frame clones, with some not included. The sample holds 150,000 to 200,000 clones, 85% seen once. The sequenced sample was PBMCs. Receptors were obtained from a man between 18 and 35 years old in good health and CMV-seropositive.

This sequence joins TRBV6-6 and TRBJ2-3, with TRBD2 identical over 8 bases. V lost 6 bases, J lost 2 bases, and 10 bases stayed unmatched. The length of the CDR3 is 16 residues. Germline lookup yields CDR1 MNHNY and CDR2 SVGAGI (reference sequence). CDR3 in amino acids: CASSPRAGVATDTQYF. DNA for the CDR3: TGTGCCAGCAGCCCAAGAGCGGGAGTTGCCACAGATACGCAGTATTTT.

A word on this clone: Other DNA sequences in the sample encode the same CDR3. The chain employs TRBV27 and TRBJ2-5; 8 bases are shared with TRBD2. CDR3 length equals 13 residues. Trimming took 5 bases from V and 5 from J; bases not matched to a gene: 4. Germline values: CDR1 MNHEY, CDR2 SMNVEV (reference sequence). CDR3 sequence reads: CASSPRGGETQYF. CDR3 coding DNA: TGTGCCAGCAGTCCCCGGGGGGGGGAGACCCAGTACTTC.

This clone was picked up one time. The chain couples TRBV18 to TRBJ1-2; unclear D gene. V lost 2 bases and J 3 bases, leaving 7 bases between the germline ends. The CDR3 runs to 13 residues. CDR1 is KGHSH, CDR2 LQKENI, per germline. The DNA of the CDR3 is TGTGCCAGCTCACCAAAGCAGGACTATGGCTACACCTTC. Amino acids: CASSPKQDYGYTF.

This clone was seen a handful of times. V and J are TRBV4-1 and TRBJ1-4; 8 nucleotides match TRBD1. This CDR3 is 14 amino acids long. J was trimmed by 8 bases and V by 6 bases; bases with no gene match: 8. The germline gives CDR1 MGHRA, CDR2 YSYEKL. The CDR3 spells CASRRTGTKEKLFF. CDR3 nucleotides: TGCGCCAGCAGGCGGACAGGGACGAAGGAAAAACTGTTTTTT.

The chain has TRBV29-1 and TRBJ2-2, with a weak D call TRBD1 (6 bases). The CDR3 runs to 13 residues. Germline loops: CDR1 SQVTM, CDR2 ANQGSEA. The V and J ends lost 2 bases and 5 bases respectively, with 9 bases between them. The CDR3 coding sequence is TGCAGCGTTGAAACCCAGGGGACCGGGGAGCTGTTTTTT. Translated, it gives CSVETQGTGELFF.

In nucleotides, the CDR3 is TGTGCCAGCACTCTACGGGGGAGATCCTACGAGCAGTACTTC. This codes for CASTLRGRSYEQYF. The chain uses TRBV28 and TRBJ2-7; TRBD2 is a possible D gene (6 bases). The ends were cut back, 7 bases at V and 1 base at J, with 14 bases in the middle. This CDR3 spans 14 amino acids. Germline values: CDR1 MDHEN, CDR2 SYDVKM.

The rearrangement uses TRBV5-1 and TRBJ1-5; D not resolved. Germline CDR1 reads SGHRS; CDR2 reads YFSETQ. The V and J ends lost 0 bases and 0 bases respectively, with 10 bases between them. The CDR3 contains 16 residues. CDR3 bases: TGCGCCAGCAGCTTGGTGCCCGGTGATAGCAATCAGCCCCAGCATTTT. This sequence encodes CASSLVPGDSNQPQHF. The entire variable domain, with the rest obtained from reference TRBV5-1 and TRBJ1-5, is as follows: KAGVTQTPRYLIKTRGQQVTLSCSPISGHRSVSWYQQTPGQGLQFLFEYFSETQRNKGNFPGRFSGRQFSNSRSEMNVSTLELGDSALYLCASSLVPGDSNQPQHFGDGTRLSIL.

The rearrangement links TRBV11-2 to TRBJ2-7; no clear D gene. V was cut by 5 bases and J by 4 bases, with 9 bases left in between. The CDR3 totals 12 residues. Germline V CDR1 and CDR2: SGHAT, FQNNGV. The CDR3 nucleotides read TGTGCCAGCAGCGGAGACTTGTACGAGCAGTACTTC. It codes for CASSGDLYEQYF.

This rearrangement joins TRBV30 to TRBJ1-2; D not resolved. Germline CDR1 and CDR2: GTSNPN and SVGIG (reference sequence). Trimming cost V 5 bases and J 4 bases, with 11 bases left between them. The CDR3 length is 12 residues. The chain's CDR3 is CAWDPGGYGYTF. The CDR3 DNA reads as TGTGCCTGGGACCCAGGAGGCTATGGCTACACCTTC.

The CDR3 nucleotides are TGTGCCAGCATCGACTCCCCCGGAGATACGCAGTATTTT. Protein product: CASIDSPGDTQYF. The chain has TRBV6-5 and TRBJ2-3; no clear D gene. The CDR3 is 13 residues long. The ends were cut back, 7 bases at V and 5 bases at J, with 13 bases in the middle. Germline V gene lookup returns CDR1 MNHEY and CDR2 SVGAGI.